This TCR beta chain was identified in a study of T cells in Graves' hyperthyroidism and ophthalmopathy. Amplification of TCR beta CDR3 regions used RNA as the template. First-round RT-PCR of the TCR CDR3 relied on the HTBI primer set. TCRdb analysed the multiplex PCR reads with MiXCR anew, one entry per CDR3 protein. The data hold over 700,000 distinct CDR3 sequences, with roughly a third observed a single time. This clonotype was seen many times. The CDR3 spans 13 residues. V was shortened by 5 bases and J by 7 bases, with 12 bases between the two germline ends. Germline V gene data show CDR1 as SGHNT and CDR2 as YENEEA.

Sequenced: blood. This sequence was found in a woman aged 40-49 years with Graves' hyperthyroidism. The chain has TRBV11-3 and TRBJ1-5, with D unresolved. The chain's CDR3 is CASSRGLGQPQHF. CDR3 coding DNA: TGTGCCAGCAGCCGAGGTCTTGGGCAGCCCCAGCATTTT. Full variable domain (missing parts from reference TRBV11-3 and TRBJ1-5): EAGVVQSPRYKIIEKKQPVAFWCNPISGHNTLYWYLQNLGQGPELLIRYENEEAVDDSQLPKDRFSAERLKGVDSTLKIQPAELGDSAVYLCASSRGLGQPQHFGDGTRLSIL.